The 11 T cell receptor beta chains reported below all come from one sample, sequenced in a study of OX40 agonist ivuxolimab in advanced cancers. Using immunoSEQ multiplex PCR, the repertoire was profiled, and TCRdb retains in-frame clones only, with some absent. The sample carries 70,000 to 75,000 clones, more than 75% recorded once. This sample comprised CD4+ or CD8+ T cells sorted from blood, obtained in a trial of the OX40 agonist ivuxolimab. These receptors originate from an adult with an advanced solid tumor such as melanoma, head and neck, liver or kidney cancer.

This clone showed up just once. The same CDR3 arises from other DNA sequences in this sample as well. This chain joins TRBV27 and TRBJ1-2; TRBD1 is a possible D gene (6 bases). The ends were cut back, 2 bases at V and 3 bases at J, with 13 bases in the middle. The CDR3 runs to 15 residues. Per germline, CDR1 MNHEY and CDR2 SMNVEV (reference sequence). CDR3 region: CASSLRSGVDYGYTF. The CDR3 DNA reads TGTGCCAGCAGTTTACGTTCAGGGGTGGACTATGGCTACACCTTC.

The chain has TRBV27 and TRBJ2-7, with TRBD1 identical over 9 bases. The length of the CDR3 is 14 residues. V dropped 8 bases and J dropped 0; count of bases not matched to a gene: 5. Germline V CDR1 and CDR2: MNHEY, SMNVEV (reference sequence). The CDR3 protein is CASRGTGSSYEQYF. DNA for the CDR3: TGTGCCAGCCGCGGGACAGGGAGCTCCTACGAGCAGTACTTC.

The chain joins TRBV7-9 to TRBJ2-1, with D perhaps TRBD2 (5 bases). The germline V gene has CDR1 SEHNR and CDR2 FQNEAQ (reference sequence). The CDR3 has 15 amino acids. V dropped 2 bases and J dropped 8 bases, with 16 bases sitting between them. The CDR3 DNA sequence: TGTGCCAGCAGCTTATCTGCGCTTCGAGGGCATGAGCAGTTCTTC. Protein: CASSLSALRGHEQFF.

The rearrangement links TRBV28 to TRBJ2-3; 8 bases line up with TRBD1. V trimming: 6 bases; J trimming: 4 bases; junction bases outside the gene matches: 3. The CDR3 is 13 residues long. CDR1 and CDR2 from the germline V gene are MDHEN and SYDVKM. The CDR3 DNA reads TGTGCCAGCAGGGGACAGGTGCCAGATACGCAGTATTTT. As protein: CASRGQVPDTQYF. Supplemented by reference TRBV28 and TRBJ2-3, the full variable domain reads DVKVTQSSRYLVKRTGEKVFLECVQDMDHENMFWYRQDPGLGLRLIYFSYDVKMKEKGDIPEGYSVSREKKERFSLILESASTNQTSMYLCASRGQVPDTQYFGPGTRLTVL.

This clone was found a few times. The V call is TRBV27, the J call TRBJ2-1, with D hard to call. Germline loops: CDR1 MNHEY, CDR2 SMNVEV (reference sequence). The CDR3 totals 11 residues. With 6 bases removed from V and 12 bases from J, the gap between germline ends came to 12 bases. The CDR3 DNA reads TGTGCCAGCAGCGCCGTGCTGGGGCAGTTCTTC. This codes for CASSAVLGQFF.

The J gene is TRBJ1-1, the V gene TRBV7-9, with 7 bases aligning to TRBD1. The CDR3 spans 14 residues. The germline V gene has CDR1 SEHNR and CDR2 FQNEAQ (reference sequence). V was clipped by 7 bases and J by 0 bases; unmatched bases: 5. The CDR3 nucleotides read TGTGCCAGCACCCTGGGGACAGTGAACACTGAAGCTTTCTTT. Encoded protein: CASTLGTVNTEAFF.

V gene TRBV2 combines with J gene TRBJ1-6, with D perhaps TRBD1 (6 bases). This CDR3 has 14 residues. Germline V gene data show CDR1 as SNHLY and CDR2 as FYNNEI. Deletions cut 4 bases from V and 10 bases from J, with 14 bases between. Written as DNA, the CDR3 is TGTGCCAGCAGTGTACAGGGCGCCAACTCACCCCTCCACTTT. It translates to CASSVQGANSPLHF.

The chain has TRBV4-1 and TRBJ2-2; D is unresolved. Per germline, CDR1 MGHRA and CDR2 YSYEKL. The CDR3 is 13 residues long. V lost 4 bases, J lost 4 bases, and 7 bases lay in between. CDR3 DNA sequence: TGCGCCAGCAGCCCTCCTCTCACCGGGGAGCTGTTTTTT. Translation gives CASSPPLTGELFF.

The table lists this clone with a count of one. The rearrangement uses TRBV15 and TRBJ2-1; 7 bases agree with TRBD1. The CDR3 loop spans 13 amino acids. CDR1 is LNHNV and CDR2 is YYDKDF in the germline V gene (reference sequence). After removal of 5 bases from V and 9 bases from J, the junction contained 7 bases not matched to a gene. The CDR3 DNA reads TGTGCCACCAGCGAACGACAGGGTCGTGAGCAGTTCTTC. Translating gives CATSERQGREQFF. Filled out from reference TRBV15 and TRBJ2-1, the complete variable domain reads DAMVIQNPRYQVTQFGKPVTLSCSQTLNHNVMYWYQQKSSQAPKLLFHYYDKDFNNEADTPDNFQSRRPNTSFCFLDIRSPGLGDTAMYLCATSERQGREQFFGPGTRLTVL.

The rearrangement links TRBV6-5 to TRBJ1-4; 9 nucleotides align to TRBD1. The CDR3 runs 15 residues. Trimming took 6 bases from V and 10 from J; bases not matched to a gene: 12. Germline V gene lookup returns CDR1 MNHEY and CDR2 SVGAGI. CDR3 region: CASRTTGGFGGKLFF. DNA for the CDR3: TGTGCCAGCAGAACTACAGGGGGCTTCGGGGGAAAACTGTTTTTT.

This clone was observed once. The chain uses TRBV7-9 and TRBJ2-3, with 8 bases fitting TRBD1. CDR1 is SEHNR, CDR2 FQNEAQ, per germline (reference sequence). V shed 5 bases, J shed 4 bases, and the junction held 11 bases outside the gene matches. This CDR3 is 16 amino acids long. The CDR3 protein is CASSPTGAGGADTQYF. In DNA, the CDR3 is TGTGCCAGCAGCCCGACAGGGGCAGGGGGAGCAGATACGCAGTATTTT.